This TCR beta chain was identified in a study of blood T cell repertoires in COVID-19. Looking at the study overall: COVID-19 samples collected from the United States, Italy and Spain covered acute and convalescent phases. Nucleic acid was either cDNA or gDNA, and it came from T cells, B-cell-depleted T cells, or PBMCs.

How the authors handled the data: Amplification from reference gene primers served as the basis for estimated nucleated cell counts. Produced via immunoSEQ multiplex PCR; TCRdb's table is partial and in-frame only. V and J calls and clone size are given by that table; D and trimming were obtained from the DNA. Of fewer than 85,000 clones detected, 73% appear once; the ten largest clones hold around 20%. This receptor was identified in a man aged 55 to 70 with acute or convalescent COVID-19. The sequenced sample consisted of peripheral blood.

The CDR3 here is CASYRGGSPEAFF. The CDR3 nucleotides are TGTGCCAGTTATAGGGGGGGGAGTCCTGAAGCTTTCTTT. The chain joins TRBV12-3 or TRBV12-4 to TRBJ1-1; weak D call: TRBD1 (6 bases). Trimming took off 9 bases at V and 6 bases at J, with 17 bases between the two ends. The CDR3 runs 13 residues.